The 7 T cell receptor beta chains presented below share a single source sample, sequenced in a study of regulatory T cells in long-lasting Graves disease. Building of the TCR beta libraries involved iRepertoire HTBI primers and Arm-PCR of CDR3 regions. TCRdb ran MiXCR on the multiplex PCR reads and lists one entry per CDR3 protein. The data contain 450,000 to 600,000 distinct CDR3 sequences, about 16% of them singletons. Time point meaning: newly diagnosed GD, antithyroid drugs for less than 3 months. After RNA was extracted from PBMCs, the TCR library was made from it. This sample also appeared in a second study, on T cells in Graves' hyperthyroidism and ophthalmopathy.

This specimen was peripheral blood mononuclear cells (PBMCs), taken at new diagnosis, from a patient treated with antithyroid drugs. The origin of the receptors is a man aged 35 to 55 with Graves disease.

Concerning this clonotype itself: A much bigger clone sits one base away, suggesting this may be a read error. The chain is built from TRBV7-8 and TRBJ1-2; D not certain. The CDR3 covers 12 residues. V was cut by 3 bases and J by 5 bases, with 7 bases left in between. CDR1 and CDR2 from the germline V gene are SGHVS and FQNEAQ. The CDR3 coding sequence is TGTGCCAGCAGCTTCGGGGAGTATGGCTACACCTTC. This sequence encodes CASSFGEYGYTF.

Many counts were recorded for this clonotype. V is TRBV27 and J is TRBJ1-2; perhaps TRBD1 as D (6 bases). Trimming removed 5 bases from V and 8 bases from J, with 18 bases in between. This CDR3 region has 14 residues. Germline CDR1 and CDR2: MNHEY and SMNVEV (reference sequence). The CDR3 loop reads CASSHRGGAGGYTF. The CDR3 DNA reads TGTGCCAGCAGTCATCGGGGGGGCGCGGGGGGCTACACCTTC.

About this clonotype: This may stem from a read error, because a much larger clone lies one nucleotide away. Here the CDR3 DNA reads TGTGCCAGCAGCTTAGATCTGGACGGGACTGCAGATACGCAGTATTTT. Translating gives CASSLDLDGTADTQYF. The chain employs TRBV11-2 and TRBJ2-3, with a possible D match to TRBD2 (6 bases). CDR1 and CDR2 from the germline V gene are SGHAT and FQNNGV. The CDR3 sequence is 16 residues long. V lost 0 bases, J lost 4 bases, and 14 bases lay in between.

The chain uses TRBV12-5 and TRBJ1-6; no definite D call. There are 13 residues in the CDR3. V was trimmed by 1 base and J by 8 bases, leaving 6 bases between them. The germline V gene has CDR1 LGHNT and CDR2 FRNRAP. This chain's CDR3 is CASGLGSDSPLHF. DNA for the CDR3: TGTGCTAGTGGTTTGGGTTCCGATTCACCCCTCCACTTT. Using reference TRBV12-5 and TRBJ1-6 for the parts outside the CDR3, the full variable domain is DARVTQTPRHKVTEMGQEVTMRCQPILGHNTVFWYRQTMMQGLELLAYFRNRAPLDDSGMPKDRFSAEMPDATLATLKIQPSEPRDSAVYFCASGLGSDSPLHFGNGTRLTVT.

The chain is built from TRBV5-6 and TRBJ2-7; D is possibly TRBD1 (6 bases). V was shortened by 0 bases and J by 5 bases, with 12 bases between the two germline ends. The V gene's germline CDR1 is SGHDT and CDR2 YYEEEE. The length of the CDR3 is 14 residues. In DNA form, the CDR3 reads TGTGCCAGCAGCTTGGTGCAGGGGACCCACGAGCAGTACTTC. It yields the protein CASSLVQGTHEQYF. Full variable domain (remainder filled in from reference TRBV5-6 and TRBJ2-7): DAGVTQSPTHLIKTRGQQVTLRCSPKSGHDTVSWYQQALGQGPQFIFQYYEEEERQRGNFPDRFSGHQFPNYSSELNVNALLLGDSALYLCASSLVQGTHEQYFGPGTRLTVT.

This clonotype was detected ten times or more. V usage is TRBV15 and J usage is TRBJ2-7, with D unresolved. The germline gives CDR1 LNHNV, CDR2 YYDKDF (reference sequence). The CDR3 runs to 14 residues. V was cut by 1 base and J by 2 bases, with 9 bases left in between. The CDR3: CATSRVEFTYEQYF. The CDR3 DNA reads TGTGCCACCAGCAGAGTTGAGTTTACCTACGAGCAGTACTTC.

This clonotype appeared many times. Germline and junction disagree at one end, which may indicate a read error. V gene TRBV7-7 combines with J gene TRBJ2-7; perhaps D is TRBD1 or TRBD2 (7 bases each). Germline values: CDR1 SSHAT, CDR2 FNYEAQ (reference sequence). CDR3 length: 15 residues. The chain's CDR3 is CASSLRQGGAYEQYF. The CDR3 region has the DNA TGTGCTAGCAGCCTACGTCAGGGGGGGGCATACGAGCAGTACTTC.